Each of the 23 T cell receptor beta chains below was sequenced from the same sample in a study of OX40 agonist ivuxolimab in advanced cancers. Sequencing used immunoSEQ multiplex PCR; TCRdb keeps in-frame clones, though not all of them. The table lists some 48,000 clones, 84% of them singletons. The sequencing here drew on CD4+ or CD8+ T cells sorted from blood, taken in a trial of the OX40 agonist ivuxolimab. The receptors were gathered from an adult with an advanced solid tumor such as melanoma, head and neck, liver or kidney cancer.

The V gene is TRBV4-1, the J gene TRBJ1-1; D is possibly TRBD1 (5 bases). Trimming took 0 bases from V and 5 from J, leaving 10 bases between them. The CDR3 extends over 14 amino acids. CDR1 is MGHRA and CDR2 is YSYEKL in the germline V gene. The DNA for the CDR3 is TGCGCCAGCAGCCAAGAGGGGGGGTGGACTGAAGCTTTCTTT. It codes for CASSQEGGWTEAFF.

The genes are TRBV7-9 and TRBJ1-2; 7 bases match TRBD1. With V trimmed by 5 bases and J by 4 bases, 7 bases remained unmatched. The CDR3 consists of 14 residues. The germline CDR1 and CDR2 sequences are SEHNR and FQNEAQ (reference sequence). For the CDR3, the DNA is TGTGCCAGCAGCACAGCGGACAGGATCTATGGCTACACCTTC. Amino acid sequence: CASSTADRIYGYTF.

This chain connects TRBV19 to TRBJ1-1, with D possibly matching TRBD1 (6 bases). Trimming pared 6 bases from V and 4 bases from J, leaving 18 bases between. The CDR3 length is 15 residues. Per the germline V gene, CDR1 is LNHDA and CDR2 is SQIVND (reference sequence). In DNA form, the CDR3 reads TGTGCCAGTAGCATTTTCCTACAGGGAGTCACTGAAGCTTTCTTT. It encodes CASSIFLQGVTEAFF.

CDR3 protein: CASSPRTSGSTDTQYF. The CDR3 DNA is TGTGCCAGCAGTCCTAGGACTAGCGGGAGTACAGATACGCAGTATTTT. The chain couples TRBV27 to TRBJ2-3; TRBD2 agrees at 13 bases. With V trimmed by 5 bases and J by 3 bases, 5 bases remained unmatched. The germline V gene encodes CDR1 MNHEY and CDR2 SMNVEV (reference sequence). The CDR3 loop spans 16 amino acids.

This chain uses TRBV27 with TRBJ2-1; either TRBD1 or TRBD2 may fit D (5 bases each). The CDR3 contains 11 residues. V dropped 7 bases and J dropped 7 bases, with 8 bases sitting between them. Germline V gene sequence: CDR1 MNHEY, CDR2 SMNVEV (reference sequence). CDR3 loop: CASIRENEQFF. CDR3 bases: TGTGCCAGCATCAGGGAGAATGAGCAGTTCTTC.

This chain joins TRBV19 and TRBJ2-7, with 7 bases matching TRBD1. The V and J ends lost 3 bases and 3 bases, in that order; junction bases with no gene match: 5. The germline gives CDR1 LNHDA, CDR2 SQIVND (reference sequence). The CDR3 spans 14 residues. The chain's CDR3 is CASSIAQGRYEQYF. DNA for the CDR3: TGTGCCAGTAGTATTGCACAGGGGCGCTACGAGCAGTACTTC.

The chain links TRBV28 to TRBJ1-1, with D perhaps matching TRBD1 (6 bases). V lost 2 bases and J 4 bases, leaving 8 bases between the germline ends. CDR1 MDHEN and CDR2 SYDVKM come from the germline V gene. This CDR3 region has 13 residues. The CDR3 sequence: CASSLVGATEAFF. The CDR3, as DNA: TGTGCCAGCAGTTTAGTGGGGGCCACTGAAGCTTTCTTT.

The chain carries TRBV7-6 and TRBJ1-1; the match to TRBD1 covers 8 bases. Germline assignment: CDR1 SGHVS and CDR2 FNYEAQ. The CDR3 totals 16 residues. V was pared by 0 bases and J by 2 bases, with 5 bases of the junction left unmatched. The CDR3 protein is CASSLAPGQGNTEAFF. The DNA for the CDR3 is TGTGCCAGCAGCTTAGCACCCGGACAGGGTAACACTGAAGCTTTCTTT.

CDR3 loop: CASSPYIGGTDTQYF. CDR3 DNA: TGTGCCAGTAGTCCATACATAGGGGGCACAGATACGCAGTATTTT. The J gene is TRBJ2-3, the V gene TRBV19; a weak D match, TRBD1 (5 bases). The CDR3 extends over 15 amino acids. The germline V gene has CDR1 LNHDA and CDR2 SQIVND (reference sequence). V was pared by 5 bases and J by 1 base, with 13 bases between.

The chain couples TRBV29-1 to TRBJ2-1; 7 bases are a match to TRBD2. The germline gives CDR1 SQVTM, CDR2 ANQGSEA. The CDR3 loop spans 14 amino acids. V trimming: 7 bases; J trimming: 7 bases; junction bases outside the gene matches: 13. CDR3 bases: TGCAGCGCGATGGGGGGGGAGAGAGAAAATGAGCAGTTCTTC. It yields the protein CSAMGGERENEQFF.

This clone has a single count. The chain carries TRBV9 and TRBJ2-7, with no clear D. The CDR3 consists of 12 residues. V dropped 0 bases and J dropped 6 bases, with 7 bases sitting between them. In germline, CDR1 is SGDLS, CDR2 YYNGEE. For the CDR3, the DNA is TGTGCCAGCAGCGTAGGCATGGGCGAGCAGTACTTC. Protein: CASSVGMGEQYF.

Ten or more counts support this clone. V gene TRBV30 combines with J gene TRBJ2-7, with 9 bases fitting TRBD2. From germline, CDR1 is GTSNPN and CDR2 SVGIG (reference sequence). J was trimmed by 3 bases and V by 0 bases; bases with no gene match: 0. The CDR3 loop spans 13 amino acids. The CDR3 nucleotides read TGTGCCTGGAGTGTAGCGGGAGGCTACGAGCAGTACTTC. Translated, it gives CAWSVAGGYEQYF.

The chain joins TRBV7-9 to TRBJ2-7; D may be TRBD1 or TRBD2 (5 bases each). The germline V and J ends were trimmed by 1 base and 6 bases, with 13 bases remaining between them. The CDR3 extends over 14 amino acids. Germline V CDR1 and CDR2: SEHNR, FQNEAQ (reference sequence). The chain's CDR3 is CASSLVGVVVEQYF. The DNA of the CDR3 is TGTGCCAGCAGCTTAGTGGGGGTGGTTGTCGAGCAGTACTTC. The variable domain in full, with the rest retrieved from reference TRBV7-9 and TRBJ2-7, is DTGVSQNPRHKITKRGQNVTFRCDPISEHNRLYWYRQTLGQGPEFLTYFQNEAQLEKSRLLSDRFSAERPKGSFSTLEIQRTEQGDSAMYLCASSLVGVVVEQYFGPGTRLTVT.

This sequence joins TRBV12-5 and TRBJ1-2; maybe TRBD1 (5 bases). Germline CDR1 is LGHNT and CDR2 is FRNRAP. V lost 2 bases, J lost 7 bases, and 23 bases lay in between. This CDR3 has 17 residues. CDR3 sequence reads: CASGLTSGEGPGGGYTF. DNA for the CDR3: TGTGCTAGTGGTTTGACAAGCGGGGAAGGCCCCGGGGGTGGCTACACCTTC.

V usage is TRBV28 and J usage is TRBJ2-7; tentative D call: TRBD2 (5 bases). Germline V lookup: CDR1 MDHEN, CDR2 SYDVKM. The CDR3 extends over 13 amino acids. V lost 6 bases, J lost 1 base, and 10 bases lay in between. In DNA form, the CDR3 reads TGTGCCAGCAGCTATAGCGTGTCCTACGAGCAGTACTTC. Its translation: CASSYSVSYEQYF.

The rearrangement uses TRBV13 and TRBJ2-7; D not resolved. V lost 6 bases and J 2 bases, leaving 11 bases between the germline ends. Germline loops: CDR1 PRHDT, CDR2 FYEKMQ (reference sequence). The CDR3 runs to 13 residues. CDR3 bases: TGTGCCAGCAGGAGCCAGGCGACCTACGAGCAGTACTTC. This translates into CASRSQATYEQYF.

This clone was detected a few times. Other nucleotide sequences in the sample specify the same CDR3. The chain recombines TRBV19 with TRBJ2-3; D gene unclear. In germline, CDR1 is LNHDA, CDR2 SQIVND (reference sequence). The ends were cut back, 1 base at V and 4 bases at J, with 3 bases in the middle. The CDR3 extends over 12 amino acids. CDR3 amino acids: CASSIAADTQYF. CDR3 DNA sequence: TGTGCCAGTAGTATAGCGGCAGATACGCAGTATTTT.

The chain joins TRBV9 to TRBJ2-7; D unclear. V was cut by 3 bases and J by 6 bases, with 13 bases left in between. There are 13 residues in the CDR3. Germline loops: CDR1 SGDLS, CDR2 YYNGEE. DNA of the CDR3: TGTGCCAGCAGCGAGAAGATAGCAAGCGAGCAGTACTTC. Its translation: CASSEKIASEQYF.

The chain combines TRBV4-2 with TRBJ2-5; 8 positions agree with TRBD2. The tail of the sequence fits TRBJ2-7 better, so the J call may be wrong. Germline V gene lookup returns CDR1 LGHNA and CDR2 YNFKEQ. This CDR3 has 16 amino acids. The CDR3 bases are TGTGCCAGCAGCCAATTATTTGGGACTAGAGCCTACGAGCAGTACTTC. This codes for CASSQLFGTRAYEQYF.

This clone has only one observation. V is TRBV15 and J is TRBJ2-7; 13 bases agree with TRBD2. In germline, CDR1 is LNHNV, CDR2 YYDKDF (reference sequence). The CDR3 is 21 residues long. V lost 0 bases to trimming and J lost 0 bases; unmatched junction nucleotides: 14. DNA of the CDR3: TGTGCCACCAGCAGAGATCGACTAGCGGGAGGAAGGGGAGAGGGCTCCTACGAGCAGTACTTC. Translation gives CATSRDRLAGGRGEGSYEQYF.

The chain uses TRBV27 and TRBJ2-1; no reliable D call. This CDR3 spans 14 amino acids. CDR1 MNHEY and CDR2 SMNVEV come from the germline V gene (reference sequence). Trimming took 4 bases from V and 2 from J, leaving 9 bases between them. CDR3 protein: CASSYSGTYNEQFF. CDR3 sequence (DNA): TGTGCCAGCAGTTATTCCGGCACCTACAATGAGCAGTTCTTC.

The rearrangement joins TRBV4-1 to TRBJ1-1; D is possibly TRBD1 (6 bases). V lost 4 bases to trimming and J lost 5 bases, with 17 bases between them. The germline CDR1 and CDR2 sequences are MGHRA and YSYEKL. The CDR3 sequence is 15 residues long. CDR3 in amino acids: CASSPLGGGGTEAFF. CDR3 bases: TGCGCCAGCAGCCCCTTAGGGGGAGGGGGGACTGAAGCTTTCTTT.

Only one count was recorded for this clone. The CDR3 sequence is CASSPGTVYNEQFF. The CDR3 coding sequence is TGTGCCAGTAGCCCCGGGACAGTTTACAATGAGCAGTTCTTC. The chain employs TRBV19 and TRBJ2-1; 7 bases align to TRBD1. V trimming: 6 bases; J trimming: 4 bases; junction bases outside the gene matches: 6. The CDR3 spans 14 residues. Germline values: CDR1 LNHDA, CDR2 SQIVND (reference sequence). Full variable domain (missing parts from reference TRBV19 and TRBJ2-1): DGGITQSPKYLFRKEGQNVTLSCEQNLNHDAMYWYRQDPGQGLRLIYYSQIVNDFQKGDIAEGYSVSREKKESFPLTVTSAQKNPTAFYLCASSPGTVYNEQFFGPGTRLTVL.